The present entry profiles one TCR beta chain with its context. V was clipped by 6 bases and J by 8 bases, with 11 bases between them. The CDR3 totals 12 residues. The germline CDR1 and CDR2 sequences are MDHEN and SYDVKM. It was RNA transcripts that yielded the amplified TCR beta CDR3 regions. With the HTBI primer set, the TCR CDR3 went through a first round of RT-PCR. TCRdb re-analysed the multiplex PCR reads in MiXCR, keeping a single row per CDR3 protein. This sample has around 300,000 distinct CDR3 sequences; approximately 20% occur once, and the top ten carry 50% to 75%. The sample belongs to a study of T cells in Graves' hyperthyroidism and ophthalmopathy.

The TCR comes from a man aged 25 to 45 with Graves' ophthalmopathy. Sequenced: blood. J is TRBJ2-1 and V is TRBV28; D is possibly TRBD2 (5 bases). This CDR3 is CASRAGVHEQFF. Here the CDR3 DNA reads TGTGCCAGCAGAGCCGGGGTACATGAGCAGTTCTTC.